In its sample, the clone carrying this T cell receptor beta chain was seen many times. The sample comes from a study of T-cell reconstitution after alpha-beta-depleted transplantation in children. The TCRbeta library incorporated unique molecular identifiers. TCRdb re-called the PCR reads with MiXCR, one entry per CDR3 protein. The repertoire holds approximately 640,000 distinct CDR3 sequences, with around 16% as singletons. The TCR was taken from a human donor who donated a stem cell graft to a child with acute myeloid leukemia. The material sequenced was PBMCs from the stem cell graft donor, taken from the stem cell graft.

CDR3 sequence reads: CASSSGVGYEQYV. As DNA, the CDR3 is TGCGCCAGCAGCTCGGGGGTTGGTTACGAGCAGTACGTC. The rearrangement joins TRBV5-1 to TRBJ2-7, with a weak D call TRBD2 (6 bases). The CDR3 covers 13 residues. Germline values: CDR1 SGHRS, CDR2 YFSETQ. Trimming shortened V by 3 bases and J by 4 bases, and 11 bases separated the two germline ends.